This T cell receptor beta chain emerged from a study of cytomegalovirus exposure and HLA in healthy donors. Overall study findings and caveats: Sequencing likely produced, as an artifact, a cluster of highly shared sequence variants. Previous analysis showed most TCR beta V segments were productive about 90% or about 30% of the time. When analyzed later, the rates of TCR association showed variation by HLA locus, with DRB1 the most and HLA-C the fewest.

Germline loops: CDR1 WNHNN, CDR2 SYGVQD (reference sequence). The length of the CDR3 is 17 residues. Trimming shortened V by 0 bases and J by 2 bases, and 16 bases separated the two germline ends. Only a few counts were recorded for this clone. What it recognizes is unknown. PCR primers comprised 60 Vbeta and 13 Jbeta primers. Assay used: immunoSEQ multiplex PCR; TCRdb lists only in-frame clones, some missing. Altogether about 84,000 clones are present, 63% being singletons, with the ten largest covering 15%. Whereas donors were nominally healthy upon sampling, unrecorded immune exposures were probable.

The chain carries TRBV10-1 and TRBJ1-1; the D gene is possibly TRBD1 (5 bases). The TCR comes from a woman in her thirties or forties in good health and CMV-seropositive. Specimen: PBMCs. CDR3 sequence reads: CASSESFPGFKNTEAFF. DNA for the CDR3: TGCGCCAGCAGTGAGTCGTTTCCAGGGTTTAAAAACACTGAAGCTTTCTTT.